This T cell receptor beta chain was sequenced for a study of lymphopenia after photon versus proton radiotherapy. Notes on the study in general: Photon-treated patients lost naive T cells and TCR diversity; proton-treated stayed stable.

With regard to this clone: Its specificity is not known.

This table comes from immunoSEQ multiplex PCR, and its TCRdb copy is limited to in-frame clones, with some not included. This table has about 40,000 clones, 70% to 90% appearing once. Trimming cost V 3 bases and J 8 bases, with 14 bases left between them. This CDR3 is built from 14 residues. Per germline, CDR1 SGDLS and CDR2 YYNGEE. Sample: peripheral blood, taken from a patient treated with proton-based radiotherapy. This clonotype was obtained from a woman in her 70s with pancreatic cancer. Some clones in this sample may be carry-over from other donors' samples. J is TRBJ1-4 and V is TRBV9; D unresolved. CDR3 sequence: CASSAESTREKLFF. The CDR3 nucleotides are TGTGCCAGCAGCGCAGAGTCCACGAGAGAAAAACTGTTTTTT.